This TCR beta chain was sequenced during a study of T cell responses to AZD1222 COVID-19 vaccine. Study summary: Second-dose recipients at about 4 or about 12 weeks were treated as one pooled group.

Broader study findings: It should be noted that donors were predominantly white British and more often female, and clonal diversity was possibly underestimated.

V lost 2 bases and J lost 8, with 19 bases in between. The CDR3 has 16 residues. Germline lookup yields CDR1 SGHAT and CDR2 FQNNGV. Clones were sequenced by immunoSEQ multiplex PCR, and TCRdb holds only the in-frame ones, with some missing. This sample has around 69,000 clones, with over 80% found just once. Concerning this clone: Its specificity is not known.

The starting material was peripheral blood, obtained on day 0 of AZD1222 vaccination. This sequence joins TRBV11-2 and TRBJ2-1, with D perhaps TRBD1 (6 bases). This receptor was obtained from an adult in good health. The CDR3 spells CASSLSGTRPWYEQFF. DNA for the CDR3: TGTGCCAGCAGCTTATCGGGGACACGTCCTTGGTATGAGCAGTTCTTC.